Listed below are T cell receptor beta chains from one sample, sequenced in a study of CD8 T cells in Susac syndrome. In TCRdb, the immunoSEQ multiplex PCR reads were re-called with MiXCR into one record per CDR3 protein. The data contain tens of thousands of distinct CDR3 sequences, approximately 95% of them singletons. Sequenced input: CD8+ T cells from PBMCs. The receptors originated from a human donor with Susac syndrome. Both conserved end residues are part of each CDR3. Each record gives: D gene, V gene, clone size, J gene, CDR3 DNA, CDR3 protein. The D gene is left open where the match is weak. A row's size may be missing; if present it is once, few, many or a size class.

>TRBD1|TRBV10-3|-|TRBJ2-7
TGTGCCACGGGACAGGAGCCCTACGAGCAGTACTTC
CATGQEPYEQYF
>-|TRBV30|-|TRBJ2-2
TGTGCCTACTCTTCCCCGAGCACCGGGGAGCTGTTTTTT
CAYSSPSTGELFF
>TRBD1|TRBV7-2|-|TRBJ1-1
TGTGCCAGCAGCTTAGCGCTACAGGGGGTCAACACTGAAGCTTTCTTT
CASSLALQGVNTEAFF
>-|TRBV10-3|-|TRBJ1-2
TGTGCCTCACAAGGCCTGGCAGGGGTAGAGGGCTACACCTTC
CASQGLAGVEGYTF
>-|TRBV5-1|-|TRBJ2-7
TGCGCCAGCTCGACAGGCCGGGACCCCTCGTGGTATATCGAGCAGTACTTC
CASSTGRDPSWYIEQYF
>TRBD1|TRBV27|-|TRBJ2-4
TGTGCCAGCAGTCGCAGGGGGTTTCTAGCCAAAAACATTCAGTACTTC
CASSRRGFLAKNIQYF
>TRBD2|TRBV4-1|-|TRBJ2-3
TGCGCCAGCAGCCAAGATCGGGCTAGCGGGGCCACCACAGGTACGCAGTATTTT
CASSQDRASGATTGTQYF
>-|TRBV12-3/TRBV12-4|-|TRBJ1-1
TGTGCCAGCAGTCCACGGACAGCAGCTGAAGCTTTCTTT
CASSPRTAAEAFF
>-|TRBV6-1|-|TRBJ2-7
TGTGCCAGCAGTGAAACATGGGACGGCTACGAGCAGTACTTC
CASSETWDGYEQYF
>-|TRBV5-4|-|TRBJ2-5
TGTGCCAGCAGCTTGGTTCCCGCGGGGGCAGAGACCCAGTACTTC
CASSLVPAGAETQYF
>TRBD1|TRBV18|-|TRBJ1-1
TGTGCCAGCTCATCTCGGGACAGGGCAACTGAAGCTTTCTTT
CASSSRDRATEAFF
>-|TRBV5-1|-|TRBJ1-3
TGCGCCAGCAGCTTGAGCAGGGAGACTGGAAACACCATATATTTT
CASSLSRETGNTIYF
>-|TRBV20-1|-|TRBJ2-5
TGCAGTGCCCCTACTAGAAACCCAATTGAGACCCAGTACTTC
CSAPTRNPIETQYF
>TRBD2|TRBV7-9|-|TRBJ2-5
TGTGCCAGCAGCCCCGGACTAGCATTAGAGACCCAGTACTTC
CASSPGLALETQYF
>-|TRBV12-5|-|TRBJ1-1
TGTGCTAGTGGTTTGTTTCAGGGGCTAGCTGCTGAAGCTTTCTTT
CASGLFQGLAAEAFF
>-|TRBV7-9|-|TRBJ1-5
TGTGCCAGCAGCTTAGCGTTTGAAAAGGAGGGCAATCAGCCCCAGCATTTT
CASSLAFEKEGNQPQHF
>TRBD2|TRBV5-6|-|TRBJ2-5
TGTGCCAGCAGCTTGCGAGCGGGGGGGTGGCAAGAGACCCAGTACTTC
CASSLRAGGWQETQYF
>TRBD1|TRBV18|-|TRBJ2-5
TGTGCCAGCTCACCACCGGGGACAGTCCAAGAGACCCAGTACTTC
CASSPPGTVQETQYF
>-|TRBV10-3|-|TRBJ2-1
TGTGCCATCAGTGAAGTGACTAGTAACAATGAGCAGTTCTTC
CAISEVTSNNEQFF
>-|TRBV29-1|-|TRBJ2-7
TGCAGCGCTATGACGACAGAAAGCTCCTACGAGCAGTACTTC
CSAMTTESSYEQYF
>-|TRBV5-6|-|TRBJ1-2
TGTGCCAGCAGCCTCCTGGGAGACGGCTACACCTTC
CASSLLGDGYTF
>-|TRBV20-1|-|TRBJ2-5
TGCAGTGCCCAGGGGCCGTACCAAGAGACCCAGTACTTC
CSAQGPYQETQYF
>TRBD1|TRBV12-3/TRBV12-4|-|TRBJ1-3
TGTGCCAGCAGTCCCCCCAGGACAGGCCCGAGCTCTGGAAACACCATATATTTT
CASSPPRTGPSSGNTIYF
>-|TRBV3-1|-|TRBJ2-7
TGTGCCAGCAGCCAAGGGGTAGCTGCTTCCTACGAGCAGTACTTC
CASSQGVAASYEQYF
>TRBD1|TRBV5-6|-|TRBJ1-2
TGTGCCAGCAGCTTTAGTCTCCGCGGGGTCCGGGACAGCTTTCTCTATGGCTACACCTTC
CASSFSLRGVRDSFLYGYTF
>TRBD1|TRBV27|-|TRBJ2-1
TGTGCCAGCAGTTTACCGGACAGGGAACCGTTCTTC
CASSLPDREPFF
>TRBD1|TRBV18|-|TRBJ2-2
TGTGCCAGCTCATGGACAGGGAACACCGGGGAGCTGTTTTTT
CASSWTGNTGELFF
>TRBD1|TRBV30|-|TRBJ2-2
TGTGCCTGGAGCCTTTTCCTGGGACAGGGGTGGGCCGGGGAGCTGTTTTTT
CAWSLFLGQGWAGELFF
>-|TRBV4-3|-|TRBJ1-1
TGCGCCAGCAGCCAAGAACGGACCGGTTACGAATTT
CASSQERTGYEF
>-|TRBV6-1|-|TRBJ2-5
TGTGCCAGCAAACTGAACCAAGAGACCCAGTACTTC
CASKLNQETQYF
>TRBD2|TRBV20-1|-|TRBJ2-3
TGCAGTGCTAGAGGGGGGACTAGCGGCACAGATACGCAGTATTTT
CSARGGTSGTDTQYF
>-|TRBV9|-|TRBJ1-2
TGTGCCAGCGGAGGCCGTTCGGGTGGCTACACCTTC
CASGGRSGGYTF
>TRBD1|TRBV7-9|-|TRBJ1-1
TGTGCCAGCAGCTTAGATCAGGGGGCGAACACTGAAGCTTTCTTT
CASSLDQGANTEAFF
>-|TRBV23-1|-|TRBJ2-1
TGCGCCAGCAGTCTTGTCTCCCGGGCCCAGTACAATGAGCAGTTCTTC
CASSLVSRAQYNEQFF
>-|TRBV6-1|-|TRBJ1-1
TGTGCCAGCAGTCGCGAATTACCTGGGAACACTGAAGCTTTCTTT
CASSRELPGNTEAFF
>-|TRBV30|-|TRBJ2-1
TGTGCCTGGAGTGCCAGGGATGAGCAGTTCTTC
CAWSARDEQFF
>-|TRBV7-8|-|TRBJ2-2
TGTGCCAGCAGCCACCCCCTCGCCGGGGAGCTGTTTTTT
CASSHPLAGELFF
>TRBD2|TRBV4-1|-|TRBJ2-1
TGCGCCAGCTCAAGAGAAAGCGGGAGGGCCGAGGAGCAGTTCTTC
CASSRESGRAEEQFF
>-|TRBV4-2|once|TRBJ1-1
TGTGCCAGCAGCCAAGTAGGGAGGCAGGGGAACACTGAAGCTTTCTTT
CASSQVGRQGNTEAFF
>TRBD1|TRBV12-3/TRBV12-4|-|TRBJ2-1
TGTGCCAGCAGTCTGCGGGACAGGTCGTTTTCTGAGATCAATGAGCAGTTCTTC
CASSLRDRSFSEINEQFF
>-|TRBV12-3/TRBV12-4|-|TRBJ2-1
TGTGCCAGCAGTCGTGGGGGGACCTCCTACAATGAGCAGTTCTTC
CASSRGGTSYNEQFF
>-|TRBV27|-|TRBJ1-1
TGTGCCAGCAGTTCAATTCAGGGTTTAGTCACTGAAGCTTTCTTT
CASSSIQGLVTEAFF
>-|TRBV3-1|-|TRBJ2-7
TGTGCCAGCAGCCGTTCCCACAATAACCCCTACGAGCAGTACTTC
CASSRSHNNPYEQYF
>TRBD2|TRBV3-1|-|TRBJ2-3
TGTGCCAGCAGCCTCAAACTAGCGGGAGTGGCAGATACGCAGTATTTT
CASSLKLAGVADTQYF
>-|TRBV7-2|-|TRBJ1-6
TGTGCCAGCAGCTTAGCCCCCGGACCCCTCCACTTT
CASSLAPGPLHF
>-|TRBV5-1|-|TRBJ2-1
TGCGCCAGCAGCGCGCCGGGACTTATTGACAATGAGCAGTTCTTC
CASSAPGLIDNEQFF
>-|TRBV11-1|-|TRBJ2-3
TGTGCCAGCAGCTTAGCGCTGGAAGATACGCAGTATTTT
CASSLALEDTQYF
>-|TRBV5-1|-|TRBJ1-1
TGCGCCAGCAGATCGACGGGGGAGAACACTGAAGCTTTCTTT
CASRSTGENTEAFF
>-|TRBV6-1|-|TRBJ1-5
TGTGCCAGCAGTGATAACGGTTATCAGCCCCAGCATTTT
CASSDNGYQPQHF
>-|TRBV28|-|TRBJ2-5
TGTGCCAGCGGTCAGACCCAGTACTTC
CASGQTQYF
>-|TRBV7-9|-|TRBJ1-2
TGTGCCAGCAGCATCTTCGAGGAGGACTATGGCTACACCTTC
CASSIFEEDYGYTF
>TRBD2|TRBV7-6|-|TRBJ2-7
TGTGCCAGCAGCTTAGACGGAGGGAGGGTCGACGAGCAGTACTTC
CASSLDGGRVDEQYF
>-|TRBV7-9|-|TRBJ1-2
TGTGCCAGCAGCCCAGGGAGGGAGAGTGGCTACACCTTC
CASSPGRESGYTF
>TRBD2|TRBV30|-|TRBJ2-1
TGTGCCTGGACTAGCGGGTTCTACAATGAGCAGTTCTTC
CAWTSGFYNEQFF
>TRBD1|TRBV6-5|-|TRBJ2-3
TGTGCCAGCAGCCAAGGGGGCGCAGGGGATACGCAGTATTTT
CASSQGGAGDTQYF